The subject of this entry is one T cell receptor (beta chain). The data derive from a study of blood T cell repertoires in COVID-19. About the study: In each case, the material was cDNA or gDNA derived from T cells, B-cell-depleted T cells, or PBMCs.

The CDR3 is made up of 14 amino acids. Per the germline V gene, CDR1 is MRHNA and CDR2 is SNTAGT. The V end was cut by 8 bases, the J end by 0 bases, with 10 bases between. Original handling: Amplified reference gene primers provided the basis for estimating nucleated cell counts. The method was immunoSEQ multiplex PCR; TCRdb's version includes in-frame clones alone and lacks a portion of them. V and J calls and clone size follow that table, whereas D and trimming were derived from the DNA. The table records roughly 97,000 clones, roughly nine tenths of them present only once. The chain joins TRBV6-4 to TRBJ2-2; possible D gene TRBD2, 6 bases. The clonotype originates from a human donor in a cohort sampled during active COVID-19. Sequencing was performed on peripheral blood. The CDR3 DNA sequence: TGTGCCAGCCGGCGGGAACCGAACACCGGGGAGCTGTTTTTT. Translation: CASRREPNTGELFF.